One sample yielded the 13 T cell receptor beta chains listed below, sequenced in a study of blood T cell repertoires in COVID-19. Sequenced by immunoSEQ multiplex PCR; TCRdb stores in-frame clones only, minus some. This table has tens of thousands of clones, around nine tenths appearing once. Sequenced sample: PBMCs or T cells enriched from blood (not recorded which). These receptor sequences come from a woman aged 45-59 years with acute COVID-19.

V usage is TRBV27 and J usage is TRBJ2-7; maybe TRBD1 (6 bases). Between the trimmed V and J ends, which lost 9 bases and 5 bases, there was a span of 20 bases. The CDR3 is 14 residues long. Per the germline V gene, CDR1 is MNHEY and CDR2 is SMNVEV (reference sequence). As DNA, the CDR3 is TGTGCCAGTAGAGTCGGGACACTGGGCCACGAGCAGTACTTC. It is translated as CASRVGTLGHEQYF.

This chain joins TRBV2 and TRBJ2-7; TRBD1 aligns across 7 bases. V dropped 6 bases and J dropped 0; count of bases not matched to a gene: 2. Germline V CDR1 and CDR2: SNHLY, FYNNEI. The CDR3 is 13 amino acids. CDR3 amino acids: CASRTGSSYEQYF. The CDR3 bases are TGTGCCAGCAGGACAGGGAGCTCCTACGAGCAGTACTTC.

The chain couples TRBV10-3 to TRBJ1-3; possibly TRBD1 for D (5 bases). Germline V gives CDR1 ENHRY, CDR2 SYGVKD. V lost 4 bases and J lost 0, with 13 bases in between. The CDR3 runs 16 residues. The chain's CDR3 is CAISGGITGSGNTIYF. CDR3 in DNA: TGTGCCATCAGTGGGGGCATAACCGGCTCTGGAAACACCATATATTTT.

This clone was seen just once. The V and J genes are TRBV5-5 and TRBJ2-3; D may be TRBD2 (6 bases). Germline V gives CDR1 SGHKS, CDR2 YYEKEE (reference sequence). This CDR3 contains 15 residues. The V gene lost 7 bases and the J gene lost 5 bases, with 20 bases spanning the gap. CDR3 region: CASAVSQRVLDTQYF. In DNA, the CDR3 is TGTGCCAGCGCGGTTTCTCAGCGGGTGTTAGATACGCAGTATTTT.

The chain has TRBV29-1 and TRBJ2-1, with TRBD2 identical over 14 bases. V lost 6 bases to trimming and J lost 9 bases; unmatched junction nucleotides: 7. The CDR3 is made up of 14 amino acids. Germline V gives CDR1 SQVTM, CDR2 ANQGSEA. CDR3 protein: CSVGTSGSGGEQFF. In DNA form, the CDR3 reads TGCAGCGTCGGGACTAGCGGGAGTGGGGGTGAGCAGTTCTTC.

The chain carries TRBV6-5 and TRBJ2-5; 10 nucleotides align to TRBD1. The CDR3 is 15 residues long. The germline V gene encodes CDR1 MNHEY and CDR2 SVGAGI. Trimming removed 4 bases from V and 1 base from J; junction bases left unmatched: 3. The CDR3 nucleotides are TGTGCCAGCAGTTTGGGGACAGGGGTCCAAGAGACCCAGTACTTC. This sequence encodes CASSLGTGVQETQYF.

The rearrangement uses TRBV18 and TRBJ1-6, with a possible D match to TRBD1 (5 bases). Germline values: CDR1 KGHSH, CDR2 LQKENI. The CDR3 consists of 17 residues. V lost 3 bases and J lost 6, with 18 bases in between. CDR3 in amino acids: CASSPRQGAGGNSPLHF. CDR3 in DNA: TGTGCCAGCTCACCCCGCCAAGGGGCCGGTGGTAATTCACCCCTCCACTTT.

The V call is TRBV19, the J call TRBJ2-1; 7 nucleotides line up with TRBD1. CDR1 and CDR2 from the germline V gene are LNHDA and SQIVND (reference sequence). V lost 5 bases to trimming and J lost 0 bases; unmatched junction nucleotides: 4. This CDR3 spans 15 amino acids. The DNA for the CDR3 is TGTGCCAGTAGTCCCTGGGACAGCTCCTACAATGAGCAGTTCTTC. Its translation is CASSPWDSSYNEQFF.

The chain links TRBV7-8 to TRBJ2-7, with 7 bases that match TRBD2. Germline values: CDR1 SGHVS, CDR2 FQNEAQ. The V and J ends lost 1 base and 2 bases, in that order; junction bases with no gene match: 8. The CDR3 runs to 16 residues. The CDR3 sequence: CASSLGTSGAAYEQYF. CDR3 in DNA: TGTGCCAGCAGCTTAGGGACCAGCGGGGCTGCCTACGAGCAGTACTTC.

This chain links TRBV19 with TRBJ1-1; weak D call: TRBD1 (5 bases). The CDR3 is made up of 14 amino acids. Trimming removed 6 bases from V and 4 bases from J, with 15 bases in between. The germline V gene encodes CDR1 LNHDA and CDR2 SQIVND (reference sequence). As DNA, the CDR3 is TGTGCCAGTAGCTCCAGGGTTGTGGGCACTGAAGCTTTCTTT. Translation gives CASSSRVVGTEAFF.

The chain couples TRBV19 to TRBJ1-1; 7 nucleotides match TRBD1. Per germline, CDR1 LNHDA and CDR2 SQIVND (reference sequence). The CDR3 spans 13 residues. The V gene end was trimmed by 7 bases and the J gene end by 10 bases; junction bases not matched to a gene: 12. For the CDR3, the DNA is TGTGCCAGTACTCAAAGCAGGGGGACGGGAGCTTTCTTT. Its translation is CASTQSRGTGAFF.

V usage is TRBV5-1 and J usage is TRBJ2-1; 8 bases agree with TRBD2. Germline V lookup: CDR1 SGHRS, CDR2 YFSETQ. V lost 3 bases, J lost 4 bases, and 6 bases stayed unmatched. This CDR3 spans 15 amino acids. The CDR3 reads CASSSLTSAYNEQFF. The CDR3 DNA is TGCGCCAGCAGCTCTTTGACTAGCGCTTACAATGAGCAGTTCTTC.

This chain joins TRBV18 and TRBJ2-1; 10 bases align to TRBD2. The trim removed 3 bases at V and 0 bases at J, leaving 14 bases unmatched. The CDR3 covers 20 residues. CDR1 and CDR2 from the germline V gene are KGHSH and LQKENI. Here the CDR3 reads CASSPLDPGTSASSYNEQFF. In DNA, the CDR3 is TGTGCCAGCTCACCCCTCGATCCCGGGACTAGCGCTAGCTCCTACAATGAGCAGTTCTTC.